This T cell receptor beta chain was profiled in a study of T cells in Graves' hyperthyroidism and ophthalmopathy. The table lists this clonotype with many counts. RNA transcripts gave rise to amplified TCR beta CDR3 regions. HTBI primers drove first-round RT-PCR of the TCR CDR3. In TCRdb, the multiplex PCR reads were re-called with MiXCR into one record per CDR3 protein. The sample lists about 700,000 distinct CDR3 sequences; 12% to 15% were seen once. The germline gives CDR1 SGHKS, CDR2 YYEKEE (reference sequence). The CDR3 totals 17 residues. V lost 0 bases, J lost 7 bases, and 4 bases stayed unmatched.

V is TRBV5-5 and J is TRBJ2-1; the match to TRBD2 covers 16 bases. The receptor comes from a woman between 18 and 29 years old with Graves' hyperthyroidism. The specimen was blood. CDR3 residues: CASSLEGLAGGRNEQFF. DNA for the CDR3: TGTGCCAGCAGCTTGGAGGGACTAGCGGGAGGGCGGAATGAGCAGTTCTTC.